This TCR beta chain was sequenced in a study of response to subunit inactivated influenza vaccine. Study-level points and caveats: With each seasonal influenza vaccination, the authors suggested, few new T cells are recruited.

The CDR3 loop spans 14 amino acids. Germline assignment: CDR1 MNHNS and CDR2 SASEGT. Deletions cut 6 bases from V and 0 bases from J, with 11 bases between. At least ten counts were recorded for this clonotype. Its target is unknown. In TCRdb, the RT-PCR reads were re-called with MiXCR into one record per CDR3 protein. The data show about 520,000 distinct CDR3 sequences, with less than 7.5% seen just once and 10% to 15% held by the top ten. The clonotype was recovered from a man between 45 and 75 years old who received an inactivated influenza vaccine. The sample in question was PBMCs from blood, obtained less than 25 months after vaccination. The V and J genes are TRBV6-1 and TRBJ2-5; no firm D call. CDR3 coding DNA: TGTGCCAGCAGAACCGGAGTATACCAAGAGACCCAGTACTTC. Amino acids: CASRTGVYQETQYF.